Below, 13 T cell receptor beta chains from the same sample are listed, as sequenced in a study of T cell repertoires in cytomegalovirus infection. MiXCR, applied by TCRdb to the reads, yields one record per CDR3 protein. Of 170,000 or so distinct CDR3 sequences detected, around 14% appear once; the ten largest clones hold roughly 30%. Source material: PBMCs. These receptors all stem from a human donor in good health (CMV status not recorded). Some clones in this sample may be carry-over from other donors' samples.

This clonotype appeared a few times. The chain joins TRBV5-6 to TRBJ1-2; D may be TRBD1 (6 bases). The V end was cut by 0 bases, the J end by 3 bases, with 12 bases between. The germline V gene encodes CDR1 SGHDT and CDR2 YYEEEE. This CDR3 is 15 amino acids long. CDR3 loop: CASSLGQAKYYGYTF. As DNA, the CDR3 is TGTGCCAGCAGCTTGGGACAGGCGAAATACTATGGCTACACCTTC.

A few counts support this clonotype. The chain carries TRBV5-4 and TRBJ2-3, with D hard to call. This CDR3 region has 13 residues. V was pared by 4 bases and J by 4 bases, with 10 bases between. Germline CDR1 is SGHNT and CDR2 is YYREEE (reference sequence). The CDR3: CASSRPPADTQYF. CDR3 bases: TGTGCCAGCAGCCGCCCCCCGGCAGATACGCAGTATTTT.

The CDR3 loop reads CSAPLEGRTAYGYTF. CDR3 nucleotides: TGCAGCGCGCCCTTAGAAGGGCGGACGGCCTATGGCTACACCTTC. The chain couples TRBV29-1 to TRBJ1-2; D is ambiguous. Germline V CDR1 and CDR2: SQVTM, ANQGSEA. The CDR3 is 15 amino acids. V dropped 7 bases and J dropped 4 bases, with 22 bases sitting between them.

The CDR3 DNA sequence: TGTGCCAGCAGCAGCCCCCTACAGAGAACCACCGGGGAGCTGTTTTTT. Its translation is CASSSPLQRTTGELFF. The chain combines TRBV5-6 with TRBJ2-2; D uncertain. This CDR3 region has 16 residues. The germline V gene encodes CDR1 SGHDT and CDR2 YYEEEE. V was shortened by 4 bases and J by 4 bases, with 17 bases between the two germline ends.

This clonotype was counted a few times. The chain uses TRBV25-1 and TRBJ2-7; D unresolved. The ends were cut back, 4 bases at V and 0 bases at J, with 4 bases in the middle. Germline CDR1 reads MGHDK; CDR2 reads SYGVNS. CDR3 length: 12 residues. Here the CDR3 DNA reads TGTGCCAGCAGTGGGGACTCCTACGAGCAGTACTTC. Translation gives CASSGDSYEQYF.

This clonotype was seen just once. This rearrangement joins TRBV24-1 to TRBJ2-2; 7 nucleotides match TRBD1. This CDR3 region has 15 residues. With V trimmed by 7 bases and J by 3 bases, 7 bases remained unmatched. The V gene's germline CDR1 is KGHDR and CDR2 SFDVKD. DNA of the CDR3: TGTGCCACCAGAGAAGGACAGGAAGACACCGGGGAGCTGTTTTTT. Translation gives CATREGQEDTGELFF.

This clonotype was counted at least ten times. J is TRBJ1-3 and V is TRBV7-2; no clear D. The V end lost 5 bases, the J end lost 4 bases, and 6 bases lay between the germline ends. CDR3 length: 12 amino acids. Germline-derived CDR1 and CDR2 are SGHTA and FQGNSA. CDR3 protein: CASSPRGNTIYF. DNA for the CDR3: TGTGCCAGCAGCCCCCGAGGAAACACCATATATTTT.

This clonotype was detected a few times. This chain connects TRBV15 to TRBJ2-3, with TRBD2 matching over 13 bases. The CDR3 is 16 residues long. J was trimmed by 4 bases and V by 5 bases; bases with no gene match: 6. The germline V gene has CDR1 LNHNV and CDR2 YYDKDF (reference sequence). The DNA of the CDR3 is TGTGCCACCAGCCGGAGGACTAGCGGGAGTGCAGATACGCAGTATTTT. Amino acid sequence: CATSRRTSGSADTQYF. Complete variable domain (other parts from reference TRBV15 and TRBJ2-3): DAMVIQNPRYQVTQFGKPVTLSCSQTLNHNVMYWYQQKSSQAPKLLFHYYDKDFNNEADTPDNFQSRRPNTSFCFLDIRSPGLGDTAMYLCATSRRTSGSADTQYFGPGTRLTVL.

The chain has TRBV7-3 and TRBJ2-1, with D possibly matching TRBD2 (6 bases). The CDR3 runs 12 residues. V lost 3 bases and J lost 12, with 12 bases in between. The V gene's germline CDR1 is SGHTA and CDR2 FQGTGA. This CDR3 is CASSFNQGGQFF. Written as DNA, the CDR3 is TGTGCCAGCAGCTTTAACCAGGGAGGGCAGTTCTTC.

This clonotype was seen only a few times. J is TRBJ2-1 and V is TRBV25-1, with unresolved D. The CDR3 has 11 residues. Trimming stripped 1 base from V and 6 bases from J, with 1 base between. Germline CDR1 is MGHDK and CDR2 is SYGVNS. The CDR3 sequence: CASSEFNEQFF. In DNA form, the CDR3 reads TGTGCCAGCAGTGAATTCAATGAGCAGTTCTTC.

This clonotype was seen a handful of times. The chain recombines TRBV29-1 with TRBJ2-1; TRBD1 matches 8 bases. Germline lookup yields CDR1 SQVTM and CDR2 ANQGSEA. Trimming took 6 bases from V and 7 from J; bases not matched to a gene: 17. The CDR3 covers 16 residues. CDR3 DNA sequence: TGCAGCGTCAACCTAATACAGGGGGTTACAGGGAATGAGCAGTTCTTC. This sequence encodes CSVNLIQGVTGNEQFF.

This clonotype was seen repeatedly, ten times or more. The genes are TRBV7-2 and TRBJ2-7; TRBD2 matches at 9 bases. Germline loops: CDR1 SGHTA, CDR2 FQGNSA. The length of the CDR3 is 14 residues. Trimming cost V 2 bases and J 4 bases; bases outside gene matches: 3. The CDR3 nucleotides are TGTGCCAGCAGCTTAAGACTAGCGGTTTACGAGCAGTACTTC. Its protein product is CASSLRLAVYEQYF. Drawing the rest from reference TRBV7-2 and TRBJ2-7, the complete variable domain is GAGVSQSPSNKVTEKGKDVELRCDPISGHTALYWYRQSLGQGLEFLIYFQGNSAPDKSGLPSDRFSAERTGGSVSTLTIQRTQQEDSAVYLCASSLRLAVYEQYFGPGTRLTVT.

V usage is TRBV6-2 or TRBV6-3 and J usage is TRBJ1-5; D may be TRBD1 (6 bases). This CDR3 comprises 18 residues. Deletions cut 6 bases from V and 3 bases from J, with 24 bases between. CDR1 is MNHEY, CDR2 SVGEGT, per germline. CDR3: CASSSRGAALTFNQPQHF. The CDR3 DNA reads TGTGCCAGCAGCTCACGGGGGGCAGCCCTTACTTTCAATCAGCCCCAGCATTTT.